This T cell receptor beta chain was identified during a study of Graves' ophthalmopathy and Graves' hyperthyroidism. Amplification targeted the TCR beta CDR3 regions, with RNA transcripts as the source material. A first-round RT-PCR used HTBI primers, followed by a second-round multiplex PCR. TCRdb redid the calling of the multiplex PCR reads with MiXCR, one entry per CDR3 protein. Among some 360,000 distinct CDR3 sequences listed, about a sixth were seen once. The CDR3 has 18 residues. Trimming took 1 base from V and 3 from J, leaving 22 bases between them. From germline, CDR1 is SGHAT and CDR2 FQNNGV.

Sequenced material: peripheral blood. The rearrangement links TRBV11-2 to TRBJ2-7; D might be TRBD2 (6 bases). The TCR sequence derives from an adult woman with stable Graves' hyperthyroidism. The CDR3 reads CASSLGISGRDWHYEQYF. The CDR3 nucleotides read TGTGCCAGCAGCTTAGGGATCTCGGGCCGGGACTGGCACTACGAGCAGTACTTC.